Reported below is one T cell receptor (beta chain). Its matching antigen is unknown. Treatment given: approximately 9-day PBMC culture with coronavirus spike peptide pools or control peptides (ViraFEST assay). This CDR3 region has 15 residues. Germline values: CDR1 SGHTA, CDR2 FQGNSA. V was shortened by 1 base and J by 2 bases, with 12 bases between the two germline ends. Sequencing of DNA taken from cultured CD4+ T cells relied on the Oncomine TCR Beta short-read assay. Scientists extracted genomic DNA from CD4+ T cells grown in culture. TCRdb itself ran the PCR reads through MiXCR, one entry per CDR3 protein. The data show about 17,000 distinct CDR3 sequences, roughly 51% seen once. This sample was taken from a study of vaccination and CD4 T cells after COVID-19. Overall study: Stimulation of the cells used overlapping spike peptide pools from SARS-CoV-2 and from the common cold coronaviruses HCoV-NL63, HCoV-OC43 and HCoV-229E. Cultures designated as controls were supplied with a CEFX pool, an HIV-1 Nef pool, or no peptide.

The chain recombines TRBV7-2 with TRBJ2-7; the D gene could be TRBD1 or TRBD2 (6 bases each). The sample taken for sequencing was CD4+ T cells from blood, cultured in vitro. This receptor was obtained from a human donor who had recovered from COVID-19. As DNA, the CDR3 is TGTGCCAGCAGCTTAGGTTCGGGGGCAGCCTACGAGCAGTACTTC. It yields the protein CASSLGSGAAYEQYF.